This is a list of T cell receptor beta chains from one sample in a study of cytotoxic CD8 clonotypes in ibrutinib-treated CLL. The assay was immunoSEQ multiplex PCR, and TCRdb's table has in-frame clones only and misses some. Here the sample spans 100,000 to 150,000 clones, over 75% being singletons. The sequencing used PBMCs, collected after 24 months of ibrutinib treatment. Every receptor here comes from a human donor with chronic lymphocytic leukemia. The CDR3 runs from the conserved cysteine through the conserved F or W. The order of the fields is V gene, J gene, CDR3 protein.

>TRBV2|TRBJ2-1
CASSEPASGRAKEQFF
>TRBV28|TRBJ1-2
CASGWDRGNYGYTF
>TRBV7-3|TRBJ2-3
CASSPMSGTSGDTDTQYF
>TRBV18|TRBJ1-3
CASSPQEGTGNTIYF
>TRBV9|TRBJ2-1
CASSGGAGRSNEQFF
>TRBV7-9|TRBJ1-1
CASSLSRGQTPRAEAFF
>TRBV7-2|TRBJ1-2
CASSPAARRYGYTF
>TRBV18|TRBJ1-4
CASSEFRGRKEKLFF
>TRBV7-2|TRBJ2-2
CASSSRTRRGELFF
>TRBV4-1|TRBJ1-3
CASSQPGQSSGNTIYF
>TRBV5-5|TRBJ2-7
CASSLTVDYEQYF
>TRBV7-6|TRBJ2-7
CASSLAQHAYEQYF
>TRBV5-1|TRBJ2-1
CASSLDVAGRNNEQFF
>TRBV6-5|TRBJ1-5
CASSDSIQGQPQHF
>TRBV5-4|TRBJ1-2
CASSTDSGGAYGYTF